Listed below are T cell receptor beta chains from one sample, sequenced in a study of T cells in Graves' hyperthyroidism and ophthalmopathy. TCRdb used MiXCR to reprocess the multiplex PCR reads, holding one entry per CDR3 protein. This table holds around 580,000 distinct CDR3 sequences, 46% found once. Sample: peripheral blood or thyroid tissue (not recorded which). The receptor set was obtained from a young woman with Graves' hyperthyroidism. Both conserved end residues are part of each CDR3. A D gene is named only where the DNA matches it firmly. Some rows mark clone size as missing; the rest say once, few, many or name a class of expanded clone.

length: 16; D: TRBD2; size: -; J: TRBJ2-5; V: TRBV30; DNA: TGTGCCTGGAGCACAAAACGGACTAGTGGGTTGGAGACCCAGTACTTC; CDR3: CAWSTKRTSGLETQYF
length: 14; D: -; size: many; J: TRBJ2-2; V: TRBV7-9; DNA: TGTGCCAGCAGCTTGGCTACTAGAACCGGGGAGCTGTTTTTT; CDR3: CASSLATRTGELFF
length: 18; D: TRBD2; size: few; J: TRBJ2-3; V: TRBV7-3; DNA: TGTGCCAGCAGCCCCAGCCCGGGACTAGCGGGCCGCACAGATACGCAGTATTTT; CDR3: CASSPSPGLAGRTDTQYF
length: 16; D: TRBD1; size: -; J: TRBJ2-2; V: TRBV10-3; DNA: TGTGCCAGCAGTGAGGGGACAGGGGGCGGTACCGGGGAGCTGTTTTTT; CDR3: CASSEGTGGGTGELFF
length: 14; D: -; size: -; J: TRBJ2-5; V: TRBV7-2; DNA: TGTGCCAGCAGCTTATGGAGGGCATCGGAGACCCAGTACTTC; CDR3: CASSLWRASETQYF
length: 13; D: -; size: -; J: TRBJ1-4; V: TRBV12-3/TRBV12-4; DNA: TGTGCCAGCAGTTTATTTGGGGGTGAAAAACTGTTTTTT; CDR3: CASSLFGGEKLFF
length: 15; D: TRBD1; size: few; J: TRBJ2-7; V: TRBV27; DNA: TGTGCCAGCAGTACCGGGACAGGGGGCCGGAACGAGCAGTACTTC; CDR3: CASSTGTGGRNEQYF
length: 14; D: TRBD1; size: many; J: TRBJ1-4; V: TRBV7-6; DNA: TGTGCCAGCAGCAACGACAGGGGTAATGAAAAACTGTTTTTT; CDR3: CASSNDRGNEKLFF
length: 14; D: -; size: -; J: TRBJ2-1; V: TRBV10-3; DNA: TGTGCCATCAGTGAAGGAACACCCTACAATGAGCAGTTCTTC; CDR3: CAISEGTPYNEQFF
length: 11; D: -; size: few; J: TRBJ1-1; V: TRBV7-8; DNA: TGTGCTAAGAGCGGTGGCACTGAAGCTTTCTTT; CDR3: CAKSGGTEAFF
length: 17; D: TRBD2; size: -; J: TRBJ2-2; V: TRBV10-2; DNA: TGTGCCAGCAGCCCCGGACTAGCGGGAGGGAGGACCGGGGAGCTGTTTTTT; CDR3: CASSPGLAGGRTGELFF
length: 14; D: -; size: many; J: TRBJ2-5; V: TRBV6-6; DNA: TGTGCCAGCAGCTCCCAGGGGAGTGACGAGACCCAGTACTTC; CDR3: CASSSQGSDETQYF
length: 13; D: -; size: -; J: TRBJ1-5; V: TRBV20-1; DNA: TGCAGTGCTGAGGGACGCAGACAAGAGACCCAGCATTTT; CDR3: CSAEGRRQETQHF
length: 13; D: -; size: few; J: TRBJ1-5; V: TRBV7-2; DNA: TGTGCCAGCACCTCTTTTGCTAGCGGGACCCAGCATTTT; CDR3: CASTSFASGTQHF
length: 16; D: -; size: -; J: TRBJ2-3; V: TRBV10-3; DNA: TGTGCCATCAAGACCTGGCCAGCGGGCAGCACAGATACGCAGTATTTT; CDR3: CAIKTWPAGSTDTQYF
length: 17; D: -; size: many; J: TRBJ1-4; V: TRBV7-8; DNA: TGTGCCAGCAGCCCTAGTTGGGGGGATTTCGATAATGAAAAACTGTTTTTT; CDR3: CASSPSWGDFDNEKLFF
length: 15; D: -; size: -; J: TRBJ1-3; V: TRBV12-3/TRBV12-4; DNA: TGTGCCAGCAGGCCGCCGGAAGGCGGCTATGGCACCATATATTTT; CDR3: CASRPPEGGYGTIYF
length: 13; D: -; size: -; J: TRBJ2-1; V: TRBV7-2; DNA: TGTGCCAGTAGTATAGGAGGGGGCGATGAGCAGTTCTTC; CDR3: CASSIGGGDEQFF
length: 14; D: TRBD1; size: -; J: TRBJ1-2; V: TRBV6-5; DNA: TGTGCCAGCAGTACAGGGGGAGATGGCTATGGCTACACCTTC; CDR3: CASSTGGDGYGYTF
length: 16; D: -; size: many; J: TRBJ2-5; V: TRBV27; DNA: TGTGCCAGCAGTTTAACTAACCTTGGGGGCCGGGAGACCCAGTACTTC; CDR3: CASSLTNLGGRETQYF
length: 15; D: TRBD2; size: -; J: TRBJ2-7; V: TRBV18; DNA: TGTGCCAGCTCACCAATAGGGACTAGCGGATACGAGCAGTACTTC; CDR3: CASSPIGTSGYEQYF
length: 15; D: TRBD1; size: many; J: TRBJ1-5; V: TRBV12-3/TRBV12-4; DNA: TGTGCCAGCAGGAAGGCAGGGGGCTGGGATCAGCCCCAGCATTTT; CDR3: CASRKAGGWDQPQHF
length: 15; D: -; size: -; J: TRBJ1-2; V: TRBV28; DNA: TGTGCCAGCAGTCTACCGGGCCTCAACTCGGATGGCTACACCTTC; CDR3: CASSLPGLNSDGYTF
length: 12; D: -; size: -; J: TRBJ2-7; V: TRBV10-3; DNA: TGTGCCATCAGTGGGGACGGCTACGAGCAGTACTTC; CDR3: CAISGDGYEQYF
length: 16; D: TRBD2; size: -; J: TRBJ2-2; V: TRBV10-3; DNA: TGTGCCATCAGTGAGTCGTTGGCGGGAGGCACCGGGGAGCTGTTTTTT; CDR3: CAISESLAGGTGELFF
length: 16; D: TRBD2; size: -; J: TRBJ2-7; V: TRBV5-5; DNA: TGTGCCAGCAGCGGAGGGACTAGCGGGAGTTTCAACGAGCAGTACTTC; CDR3: CASSGGTSGSFNEQYF
length: 16; D: -; size: many; J: TRBJ2-6; V: TRBV7-2; DNA: TGTGCCAGCAGCTTAAGCCCGGGATCTGGGGCCAACGTCCTGACTTTC; CDR3: CASSLSPGSGANVLTF
length: 13; D: -; size: -; J: TRBJ1-5; V: TRBV2; DNA: TGTGCCAGCAGTGGAGCGGGGAATCAGCCCCAGCATTTT; CDR3: CASSGAGNQPQHF
length: 16; D: -; size: many; J: TRBJ2-5; V: TRBV6-5; DNA: TGTGCCAGCCGAAGGGAGCAGGGCCCCGAGGGGGAGACCCAGTACTTC; CDR3: CASRREQGPEGETQYF
length: 12; D: -; size: few; J: TRBJ2-3; V: TRBV15; DNA: TGTGCCACCAGCAGAACTGCAGATACGCAGTATTTT; CDR3: CATSRTADTQYF
length: 18; D: TRBD2; size: few; J: TRBJ2-3; V: TRBV7-8; DNA: TGTGCCAGCAGCTCTGGACTAGCGGGAGGTGCTAGCACAGATACGCAGTATTTT; CDR3: CASSSGLAGGASTDTQYF
length: 13; D: -; size: -; J: TRBJ2-7; V: TRBV5-1; DNA: TGCGCCAGCAGGGATGACAGATACAACGAGCAGTACTTC; CDR3: CASRDDRYNEQYF
length: 14; D: -; size: -; J: TRBJ1-3; V: TRBV6-2/TRBV6-3; DNA: TGTGCCAGCAGAGGGCAGAACTCTGGAAACACCATATATTTT; CDR3: CASRGQNSGNTIYF
length: 15; D: -; size: once; J: TRBJ2-5; V: TRBV10-3; DNA: TGTGCCACCCTCGGGATTACAGGCCTGCAAGAGACCCAGTACTTC; CDR3: CATLGITGLQETQYF
length: 15; D: -; size: many; J: TRBJ1-5; V: TRBV7-2; DNA: TGTGCCAGCAGCTTTTACGGCGGGAGCAATCAGCCCCAGCATTTT; CDR3: CASSFYGGSNQPQHF
length: 12; D: -; size: many; J: TRBJ2-7; V: TRBV20-1; DNA: TGCAGTGGCCCCTTAACCCCCTACGAGCAGTACTTC; CDR3: CSGPLTPYEQYF
length: 14; D: TRBD2; size: -; J: TRBJ2-3; V: TRBV19; DNA: TGTGCCAGTAAGCGGGAGGCTAGCACAGATACGCAGTATTTT; CDR3: CASKREASTDTQYF